This TCR beta chain was retrieved from a study of control samples from healthy donors and cancer patients. This CDR3 contains 15 residues. CDR1 is MNHEY and CDR2 is SMNVEV in the germline V gene (reference sequence). With 2 bases clipped from V and 5 bases from J, the junction kept 9 bases outside the gene matches. Here immunoSEQ multiplex PCR was the method, and the copy in TCRdb shows in-frame clones only, minus some. The sample holds 100,000 to 150,000 clones, about 95% seen once. The rearrangement uses TRBV27 and TRBJ2-7; 7 bases are a match to TRBD2. Sample: blood. The origin of this receptor is a man between 25 and 39 years old in good health. CDR3 residues: CASSLKLGLADEQYF. The CDR3 DNA is TGTGCCAGCAGTTTAAAATTGGGTCTAGCGGACGAGCAGTACTTC.